These 10 T cell receptor beta chains were sequenced from one sample in a study of T cell responses to AZD1222 COVID-19 vaccine. This table comes from immunoSEQ multiplex PCR, and its TCRdb copy is limited to in-frame clones, with some not included. In the table there are about 120,000 clones, about 89% of which are singletons. The starting material was peripheral blood, obtained 28 days after the second AZD1222 dose. These receptors originate from an adult who received the AZD1222 COVID-19 vaccine.

This chain uses TRBV19 with TRBJ1-2; D might be TRBD1 (5 bases). Germline loops: CDR1 LNHDA, CDR2 SQIVND (reference sequence). There are 13 residues in the CDR3. Trimming removed 4 bases at V and 6 bases at J, with 12 bases between. The CDR3 sequence is CASSRVGADGYTF. For the CDR3, the DNA is TGTGCCAGTAGTAGGGTCGGGGCGGATGGCTACACCTTC.

This chain uses TRBV4-1 with TRBJ1-6; no clear D gene. Germline CDR1 is MGHRA and CDR2 is YSYEKL. The V end lost 4 bases, the J end lost 6 bases, and 10 bases lay between the germline ends. There are 14 residues in the CDR3. As DNA, the CDR3 is TGCGCCAGCAGCCCAGAGAACCTTAATTCACCCCTCCACTTT. Residues: CASSPENLNSPLHF.

The rearrangement joins TRBV15 to TRBJ1-5; no definite D call. This CDR3 contains 13 residues. The germline V and J ends were trimmed by 0 bases and 3 bases, with 3 bases remaining between them. Germline lookup yields CDR1 LNHNV and CDR2 YYDKDF (reference sequence). The CDR3, as DNA: TGTGCCACCAGCAGAGACCTCAATCAGCCCCAGCATTTT. Translating gives CATSRDLNQPQHF.

The chain recombines TRBV6-2 or TRBV6-3 with TRBJ2-7; TRBD1 might be the D (6 bases). Germline V gives CDR1 MNHEY, CDR2 SVGEGT. V dropped 2 bases and J dropped 5 bases, with 19 bases sitting between them. This CDR3 contains 16 residues. The CDR3 DNA reads as TGTGCCAGCAGTTACCGTTTCGGGACATACCAGGACGAGCAGTACTTC. Translating gives CASSYRFGTYQDEQYF.

The rearrangement joins TRBV9 to TRBJ2-1, with 9 bases lining up with TRBD2. With V trimmed by 0 bases and J by 4 bases, 11 bases remained unmatched. The CDR3 totals 18 residues. Germline V gives CDR1 SGDLS, CDR2 YYNGEE. This CDR3 is CASSVAVSGRAFYNEQFF. The CDR3 DNA is TGTGCCAGCAGCGTAGCGGTTAGCGGGAGAGCCTTTTACAATGAGCAGTTCTTC.

The chain has TRBV6-5 and TRBJ2-5; 8 nucleotides agree with TRBD1. CDR1 is MNHEY, CDR2 SVGAGI, per germline. V was clipped by 2 bases and J by 5 bases; unmatched bases: 10. This CDR3 is 16 amino acids long. The CDR3 DNA sequence: TGTGCCAGCAGTTACGGAGACGGCAGGGGGCCGGAGACCCAGTACTTC. It is translated as CASSYGDGRGPETQYF.

The chain couples TRBV6-5 to TRBJ1-2; tentatively, D is TRBD1 (6 bases). Per the germline V gene, CDR1 is MNHEY and CDR2 is SVGAGI. Trimming cost V 11 bases and J 3 bases, with 13 bases left between them. The length of the CDR3 is 12 residues. The CDR3: CAAGATDYGYTF. CDR3 nucleotides: TGTGCCGCAGGGGCAACAGACTATGGCTACACCTTC.

The rearrangement links TRBV19 to TRBJ2-7; 9 bases are a match to TRBD2. V gave up 1 base and J gave up 3 bases; unmatched junction bases: 7. This CDR3 spans 16 amino acids. Germline CDR1 is LNHDA and CDR2 is SQIVND (reference sequence). The CDR3 reads CASSIGGGGGNYEQYF. The CDR3 nucleotides read TGTGCCAGTAGTATAGGAGGCGGGGGGGGAAACTACGAGCAGTACTTC.

This chain uses TRBV11-2 with TRBJ2-7, with D possibly being TRBD2 (5 bases). V lost 6 bases, J lost 1 base, and 13 bases lay in between. Germline lookup yields CDR1 SGHAT and CDR2 FQNNGV. This CDR3 spans 14 amino acids. CDR3 sequence: CASRDPRGSYEQYF. The CDR3, as DNA: TGTGCCAGCAGGGACCCTCGGGGATCCTACGAGCAGTACTTC.

V is TRBV19 and J is TRBJ2-4; 8 nucleotides match TRBD1. The V gene end was trimmed by 4 bases and the J gene end by 6 bases; junction bases not matched to a gene: 2. Germline CDR1 and CDR2: LNHDA and SQIVND (reference sequence). This CDR3 spans 13 amino acids. The CDR3 DNA sequence: TGTGCCAGTAGTACAGACAGGGGAAACATTCAGTACTTC. Translation: CASSTDRGNIQYF.